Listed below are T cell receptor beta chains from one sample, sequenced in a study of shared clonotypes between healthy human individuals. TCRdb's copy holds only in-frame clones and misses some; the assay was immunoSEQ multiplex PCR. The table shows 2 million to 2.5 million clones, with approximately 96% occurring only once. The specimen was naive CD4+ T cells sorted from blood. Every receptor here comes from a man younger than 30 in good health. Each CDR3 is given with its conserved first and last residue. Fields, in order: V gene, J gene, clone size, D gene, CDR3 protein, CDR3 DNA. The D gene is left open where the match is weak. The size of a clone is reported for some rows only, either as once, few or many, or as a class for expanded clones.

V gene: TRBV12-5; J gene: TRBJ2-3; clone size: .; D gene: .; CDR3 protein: CASALTGGTDTQYF; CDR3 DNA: TGTGCTAGTGCCCTGACAGGTGGCACAGATACGCAGTATTTT
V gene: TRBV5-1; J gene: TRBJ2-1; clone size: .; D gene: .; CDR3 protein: CASSLGGLPNNEQFF; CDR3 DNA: TGCGCCAGCAGCTTGGGCGGCCTACCAAACAATGAGCAGTTCTTC
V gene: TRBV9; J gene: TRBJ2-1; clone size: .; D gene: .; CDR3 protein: CASSVATSGSYNEQFF; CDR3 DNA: TGTGCCAGCAGCGTAGCTACAAGCGGTTCCTACAATGAGCAGTTCTTC
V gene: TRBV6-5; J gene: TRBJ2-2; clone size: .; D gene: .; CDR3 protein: CASAIADLTGELFF; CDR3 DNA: TGTGCCAGCGCTATAGCGGACCTCACCGGGGAGCTGTTTTTT
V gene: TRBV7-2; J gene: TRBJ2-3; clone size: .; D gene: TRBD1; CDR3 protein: CASSSGQGTDTQYF; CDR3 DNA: TGTGCCAGCAGCTCGGGACAGGGTACAGATACGCAGTATTTT
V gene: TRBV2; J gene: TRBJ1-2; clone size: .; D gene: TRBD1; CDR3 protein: CASSSDRVTASGYTF; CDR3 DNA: TGTGCCAGCAGCTCGGACAGGGTAACCGCTTCCGGCTACACCTTC
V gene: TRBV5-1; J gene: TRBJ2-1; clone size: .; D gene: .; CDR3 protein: CASSFFSTLNLNEQFF; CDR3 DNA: TGCGCCAGCAGCTTCTTCTCAACTCTAAATCTCAATGAGCAGTTCTTC
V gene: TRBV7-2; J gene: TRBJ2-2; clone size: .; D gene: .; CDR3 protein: CASSLGRGRTGELFF; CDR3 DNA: TGTGCCAGCAGCTTAGGCCGGGGCCGTACCGGGGAGCTGTTTTTT
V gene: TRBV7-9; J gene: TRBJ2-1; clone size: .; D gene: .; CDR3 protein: CASSLEGEQFF; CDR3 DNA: TGTGCCAGCAGCCTCGAGGGTGAGCAGTTCTTC
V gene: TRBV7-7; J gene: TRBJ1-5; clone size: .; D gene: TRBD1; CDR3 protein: CASSDSGQYSNQPQHF; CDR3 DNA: TGTGCTAGCAGCGACTCGGGACAGTATAGCAATCAGCCCCAGCATTTT
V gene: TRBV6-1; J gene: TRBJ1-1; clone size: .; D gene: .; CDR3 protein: CASSEAIGWNTEAFF; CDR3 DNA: TGTGCCAGCAGTGAAGCTATAGGGTGGAACACTGAAGCTTTCTTT
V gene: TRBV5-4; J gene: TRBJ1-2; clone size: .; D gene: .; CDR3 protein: CASSLAQNGYTF; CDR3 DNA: TGTGCCAGCAGCTTGGCACAGAATGGCTACACCTTC
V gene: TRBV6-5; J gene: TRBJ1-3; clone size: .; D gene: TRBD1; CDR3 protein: CASKRTGVSGNTIYF; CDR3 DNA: TGTGCCAGCAAGCGCACAGGGGTCTCTGGAAACACCATATATTTT
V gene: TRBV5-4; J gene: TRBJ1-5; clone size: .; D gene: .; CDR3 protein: CASSREGISNQPQHF; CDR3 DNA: TGTGCCAGCAGCCGTGAGGGAATTAGCAATCAGCCCCAGCATTTT
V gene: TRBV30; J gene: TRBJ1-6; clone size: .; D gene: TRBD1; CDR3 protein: CAWGDSTNSPLHF; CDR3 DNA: TGTGCCTGGGGGGACAGCACCAATTCACCCCTCCACTTT
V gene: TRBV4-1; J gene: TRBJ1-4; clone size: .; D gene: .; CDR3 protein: CASSQDQTTNEKLFF; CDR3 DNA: TGCGCCAGCAGCCAAGACCAGACAACTAATGAAAAACTGTTTTTT
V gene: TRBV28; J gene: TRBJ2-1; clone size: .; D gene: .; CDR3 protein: CASSEWTDSYNEQFF; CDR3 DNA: TGTGCCAGCAGCGAGTGGACTGACTCCTACAATGAGCAGTTCTTC
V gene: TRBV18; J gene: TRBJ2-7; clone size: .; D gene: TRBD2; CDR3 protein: CASSPGSGGVYEQYF; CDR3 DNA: TGTGCCAGCTCACCAGGTAGCGGGGGGGTCTACGAGCAGTACTTC
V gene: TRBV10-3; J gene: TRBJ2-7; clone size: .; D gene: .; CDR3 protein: CAISEFPSLKDYEQYF; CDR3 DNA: TGTGCCATCAGTGAATTCCCCTCCCTGAAAGACTACGAGCAGTACTTC
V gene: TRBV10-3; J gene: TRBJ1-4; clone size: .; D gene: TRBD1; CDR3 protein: CAIWTGSTNEKLFF; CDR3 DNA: TGTGCCATTTGGACAGGGTCGACTAATGAAAAACTGTTTTTT
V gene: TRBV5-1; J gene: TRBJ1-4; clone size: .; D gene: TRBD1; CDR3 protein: CASSSDGQGGEKLFF; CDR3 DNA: TGCGCCAGCAGCTCGGATGGACAGGGTGGGGAAAAACTGTTTTTT
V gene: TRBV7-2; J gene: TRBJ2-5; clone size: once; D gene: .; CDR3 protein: CASSSQGVETQYF; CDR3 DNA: TGTGCCAGCAGCTCCCAGGGAGTAGAGACCCAGTACTTC
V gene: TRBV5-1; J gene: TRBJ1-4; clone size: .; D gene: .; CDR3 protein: CASSLEDRGKLFF; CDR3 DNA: TGCGCCAGCAGCTTGGAGGACAGAGGAAAACTGTTTTTT
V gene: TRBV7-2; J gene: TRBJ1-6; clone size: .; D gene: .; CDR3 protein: CASSSVTENSPLHF; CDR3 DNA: TGTGCCAGCAGCTCGGTAACAGAGAATTCACCCCTCCACTTT
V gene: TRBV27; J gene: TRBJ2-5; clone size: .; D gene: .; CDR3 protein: CASSFWAGETQYF; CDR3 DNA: TGTGCCAGCAGTTTTTGGGCGGGAGAGACCCAGTACTTC
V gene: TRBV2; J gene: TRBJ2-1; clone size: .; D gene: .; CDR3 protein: CASSEGLGYNEQFF; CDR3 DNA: TGTGCCAGCAGTGAGGGGCTAGGATACAATGAGCAGTTCTTC
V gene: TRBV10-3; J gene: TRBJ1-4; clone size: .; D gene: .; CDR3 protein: CAISDFPGEKLFF; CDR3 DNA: TGTGCCATCAGTGATTTCCCAGGGGAAAAACTGTTTTTT
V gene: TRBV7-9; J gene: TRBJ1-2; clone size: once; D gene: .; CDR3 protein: CASSFPLLAGGYTF; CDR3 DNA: TGTGCCAGCAGCTTTCCCTTACTTGCGGGTGGCTACACCTTC
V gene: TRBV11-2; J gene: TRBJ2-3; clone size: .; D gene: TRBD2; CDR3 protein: CASSPSGGGRDTQYF; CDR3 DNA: TGTGCCAGCAGTCCGAGCGGGGGGGGAAGGGATACGCAGTATTTT